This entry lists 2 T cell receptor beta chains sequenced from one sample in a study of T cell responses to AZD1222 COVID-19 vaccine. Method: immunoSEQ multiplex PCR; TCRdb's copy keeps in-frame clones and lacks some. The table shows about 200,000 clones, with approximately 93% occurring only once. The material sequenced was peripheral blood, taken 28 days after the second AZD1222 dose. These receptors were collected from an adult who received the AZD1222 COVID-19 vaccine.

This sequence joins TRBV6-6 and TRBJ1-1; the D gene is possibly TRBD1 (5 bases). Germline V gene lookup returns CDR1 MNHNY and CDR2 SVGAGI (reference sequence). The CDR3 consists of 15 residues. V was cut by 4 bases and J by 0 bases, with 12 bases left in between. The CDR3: CASSLTQDMNTEAFF. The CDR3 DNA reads TGTGCCAGCAGTTTAACGCAGGACATGAACACTGAAGCTTTCTTT.

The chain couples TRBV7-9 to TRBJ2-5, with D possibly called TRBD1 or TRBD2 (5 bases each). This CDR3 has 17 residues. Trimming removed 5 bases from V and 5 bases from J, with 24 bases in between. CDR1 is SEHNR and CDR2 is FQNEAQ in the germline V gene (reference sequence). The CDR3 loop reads CASSDLFIRGAWETQYF. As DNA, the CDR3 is TGTGCCAGCAGCGATTTGTTTATCCGAGGGGCGTGGGAGACCCAGTACTTC.